Listed below are T cell receptor beta chains from one sample, sequenced in a study of cytomegalovirus exposure and HLA in healthy donors. The protocol was immunoSEQ multiplex PCR, while the TCRdb copy is restricted to in-frame clones and leaves out a portion. Found here are approximately 220,000 clones, approximately 80% of them singletons; the top ten hold roughly 0.71%. The sequencing input was PBMCs. These receptors were taken from a boy between 2 and 10 years old in good health and CMV-seronegative. Both conserved end residues are trimmed from each CDR3. Each record gives: J gene, V gene, CDR3 protein.

J gene: TRBJ1-2
V gene: TRBV19
CDR3 protein: ASSHRDRAYGYT

J gene: TRBJ2-2
V gene: TRBV27
CDR3 protein: ASSFYGTVNTGELF

J gene: TRBJ1-4
V gene: TRBV9
CDR3 protein: ASSVEGTGAEKLF

J gene: TRBJ1-2
V gene: TRBV5-4
CDR3 protein: ASSPRDRANYGYT

J gene: TRBJ2-3
V gene: TRBV29-1
CDR3 protein: SVERSGSISDTQY

J gene: TRBJ2-1
V gene: TRBV7-9
CDR3 protein: ASSPGQGSRKGPYNEQF

J gene: TRBJ2-7
V gene: TRBV7-3
CDR3 protein: ASSLSGPAGPVYEQY

J gene: TRBJ2-1
V gene: TRBV5-8
CDR3 protein: ASSRGLAGGLNEQF

J gene: TRBJ1-2
V gene: TRBV19
CDR3 protein: ASSLRQDSANYGYT

J gene: TRBJ1-2
V gene: TRBV30
CDR3 protein: AWSRGTYGYT

J gene: TRBJ1-2
V gene: TRBV30
CDR3 protein: TLRQGERQTEDGYT

J gene: TRBJ1-2
V gene: TRBV9
CDR3 protein: ASSVETGAGGYT

J gene: TRBJ2-7
V gene: TRBV11-2
CDR3 protein: ASSLEGSVSYEQY

J gene: TRBJ2-3
V gene: TRBV5-4
CDR3 protein: ASSTGQAVDTQY

J gene: TRBJ1-2
V gene: TRBV19
CDR3 protein: ASSQVYGYT

J gene: TRBJ2-5
V gene: TRBV7-9
CDR3 protein: ASSSRLAGMGEQY

J gene: TRBJ1-6
V gene: TRBV5-1
CDR3 protein: ASSLGQPNSPLH

J gene: TRBJ1-6
V gene: TRBV19
CDR3 protein: ASSIDGIGSPLH

J gene: TRBJ2-2
V gene: TRBV4-1
CDR3 protein: ASSREERGPLQGELF

J gene: TRBJ2-3
V gene: TRBV5-1
CDR3 protein: ASSLALAGDETQY

J gene: TRBJ1-3
V gene: TRBV6-5
CDR3 protein: ASSTGFRGNTIY

J gene: TRBJ2-2
V gene: TRBV12-5
CDR3 protein: ASGNGHASGELF

J gene: TRBJ2-1
V gene: TRBV2
CDR3 protein: ASSLTDYEQF

J gene: TRBJ1-3
V gene: TRBV7-6
CDR3 protein: ASSADIGRGSGNTIY

J gene: TRBJ1-6
V gene: TRBV14
CDR3 protein: ASSQAGTANSPLH